This T cell receptor (beta chain) was retrieved from a study of Ad26.COV2.S vaccination and SARS-CoV-2 variants. Germline lookup yields CDR1 SGHRS and CDR2 YFSETQ. The CDR3 spans 13 residues. Trimming stripped 0 bases from V and 3 bases from J, with 7 bases between. Indicated treatment: about 20 received Ad26.COV2.S at low or high dose, single or two shots; 5 received placebo; per-sample allocation not given. Sample collection was performed on day 63 after the first vaccine or placebo injection. Study-wide points: A substantial breadth of spike-specific CD8+ and CD4+ T cell responses after vaccination has been reported. Measurement of non-spike TCR breadth gave similar results in vaccine and placebo recipients.

As concerns this clone: As yet, its antigen is unknown.

Assay used: immunoSEQ multiplex PCR; TCRdb lists only in-frame clones, some missing. The repertoire includes 450,000 to 550,000 clones, 89% of them detected once, and approximately 2.5% sits in the top ten. The sequencing used peripheral blood, collected in a trial of Ad26.COV2.S vaccine versus placebo. The chain uses TRBV5-1 and TRBJ2-7; D perhaps matches TRBD2 (5 bases). The receptor comes from a person between 18 and 59 years old who received the Ad26.COV2.S COVID-19 vaccine or a placebo. This chain's CDR3 is CASSLEAGYEQYF. CDR3 in DNA: TGCGCCAGCAGCTTGGAGGCGGGCTACGAGCAGTACTTC.